The clone carrying this TCR beta chain was picked up one time. Its antigen remains unidentified. This sample was taken from a study of T cell responses to AZD1222 COVID-19 vaccine. Sequencing used immunoSEQ multiplex PCR; TCRdb keeps in-frame clones, though not all of them. The sample records around 80,000 clones, more than 70% being singletons. Study conclusions and caveats: Possibly, clonal diversity was underestimated; donors were largely white British and included more females. Reportedly, nearly half the spike-specific TCRs target unmutated variant regions.

The TCR comes from an adult in good health. The sample here was peripheral blood, taken on day 0 of AZD1222 vaccination.

The CDR3 nucleotides read TGTGCCACCAGCAGAGATACGGACCAAGAGACCCAGTACTTC. It codes for CATSRDTDQETQYF. The chain uses TRBV15 and TRBJ2-5; D is ambiguous. Germline lookup yields CDR1 LNHNV and CDR2 YYDKDF (reference sequence). V was shortened by 0 bases and J by 0 bases, with 5 bases between the two germline ends. This CDR3 has 14 amino acids. Full variable domain (outside the CDR3, taken from reference TRBV15 and TRBJ2-5): DAMVIQNPRYQVTQFGKPVTLSCSQTLNHNVMYWYQQKSSQAPKLLFHYYDKDFNNEADTPDNFQSRRPNTSFCFLDIRSPGLGDTAMYLCATSRDTDQETQYFGPGTRLLVL.